This section outlines one T cell receptor (delta chain) sequence together with its context. Its cognate antigen has yet to be identified. A read error may be the cause here, since a much bigger clone is one base away. In Kampala, Uganda, pregnant women receiving prenatal care were recruited and their infants were enrolled, and documentation of maternal HIV status was required. Families received weekly visits, and collection of infant clinical information, oral swabs and peripheral blood began at 6 weeks of age and continued every 4 months after that. Blood was collected in heparin tubes, and PBMC were isolated by Ficoll-Paque density gradient centrifugation and cryopreserved. The data were taken from a study of delta chains in infants with herpesvirus infections (dated by TCRdb to the early 2020s). About the investigation overall: The study prospectively followed a Ugandan infant birth cohort from birth to characterize gammadelta T cell responses to primary cytomegalovirus (CMV) infection. In infants who were infected with CMV after birth, the study searched for a public fetal Vdelta1/Vgamma8 gammadelta TCR clonotype. Using PBMC, gammadelta TCRs were sequenced for some 17 CMV-infected infants, one of whom was congenitally infected, and for 8 CMV-uninfected infants who had enough sample available. Infant blood samples fell into approximate age groups of 1.5, 4, 8 and 12 months. Belgian fetal and cord blood gammadelta TCR data that had been published previously were included solely for comparison and were not produced in this cohort.

Here is what the overall study found, with its caveats: Limitations noted by the authors included a small sample size and a lack of race- or environment-matched controls, because nearly all Ugandans acquire CMV before adulthood. Public-clonotype frequency among Vdelta1 cells appeared to correlate inversely with age at infection and decayed rapidly, seemingly not persisting beyond around 9 weeks. Of 18 CMV-infected infants, several carried the public Vdelta1 clonotype: the congenitally infected infant plus three who were infected postnatally before 120 days of age. The public clonotype might still be present below the detection limit in CMV-uninfected infants. Detection of the public clonotype was limited to the first time point after infection, and the public clonotype was not found in uninfected infants or in infants infected after 120 days.

The library was made by RT-PCR. To generate TCR cDNA, PBMC RNA underwent reverse transcription with SuperScript II using gamma-chain- and delta-chain-specific primers. The cDNA was purified with AMPure XP beads, then amplified and indexed with Illumina adapters using the Nextera XT Index Kit. Sequencing of the gammadelta TCR libraries was done on an Illumina MiSeq using a V2 300-cycle kit. For the original study's pipeline: Using MiXCR v2.1.12, CDR3 sequences were assembled, and reads were mapped onto D, J and V genes obtained from GenBank. Repertoire analyses of the CDR3 clonotypes were performed with VDJtools v1.2.1. The public reads were reprocessed by TCRdb using CATT, and rows of matching DNA were later combined. TCRdb, rather than the study authors, made the V and J calls. The sample yields roughly 1,500 delta-chain clones; less than 8.5% were counted once. About 10% of the sample comes from the top ten.

A distance of 15 bases separates the germline ends of V and J, which lose 3 bases and 2 bases respectively. From a lookup of the germline V gene, CDR1 and CDR2 are GEAIGNYY and EKD. The CDR3 has 16 amino acids, counting the end cysteine and phenylalanine. The DNA shown is the 48-base CDR3, in frame from base 1. The clonotype originates from a human donor who was a Ugandan infant, either HIV-exposed or HIV-unexposed (not recorded which). Sequences were derived from peripheral blood, sampled at time point 1 of longitudinal follow-up. Recombination joined TRDV2 with TRDJ2, and the D gene may be TRDD3, 6 bases matching. The CDR3 loop reads CACDRLEDTLTAQLFF. The DNA reads TGTGCCTGTGACCGTCTGGAGGATACCTTGACAGCACAACTCTTCTTT.